This T cell receptor beta chain was found in a study of blood T cell repertoires in COVID-19. Turning to the study itself: Samples of COVID-19 (acute and convalescent) were obtained from the United States, Italy and Spain. In each case, the material was cDNA or gDNA derived from T cells, B-cell-depleted T cells, or PBMCs.

Germline CDR1 reads MNHNY; CDR2 reads SVGAGI (reference sequence). The CDR3 spans 14 residues. Trimming removed 11 bases from V and 4 bases from J; junction bases left unmatched: 8. Repertoires were generated with immunoSEQ multiplex PCR, while TCRdb's copy carries only in-frame clones and drops some. The sample consists of some 180,000 clones, around 85% of them appearing once. Sequencing was carried out using peripheral blood. V gene TRBV6-6 combines with J gene TRBJ2-6; TRBD2 agrees at 7 bases. The receptor was derived from a woman in her fifties or sixties with acute or convalescent COVID-19. The CDR3 protein is CAGSGGAGANVLTF. The DNA for the CDR3 is TGTGCCGGCTCGGGGGGAGCAGGGGCCAACGTCCTGACTTTC.